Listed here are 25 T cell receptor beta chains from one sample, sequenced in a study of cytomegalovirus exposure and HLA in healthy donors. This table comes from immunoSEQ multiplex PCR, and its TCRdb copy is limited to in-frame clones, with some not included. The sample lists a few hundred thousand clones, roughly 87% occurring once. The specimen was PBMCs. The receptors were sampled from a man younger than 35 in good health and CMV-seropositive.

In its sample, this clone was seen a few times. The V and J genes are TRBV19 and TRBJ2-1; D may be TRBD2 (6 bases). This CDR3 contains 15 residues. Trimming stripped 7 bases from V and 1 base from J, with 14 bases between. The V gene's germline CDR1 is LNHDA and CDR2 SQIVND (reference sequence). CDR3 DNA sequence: TGTGCCAGTAACCTGGGACTCGCGTCCTACAATGAGCAGTTCTTC. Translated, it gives CASNLGLASYNEQFF. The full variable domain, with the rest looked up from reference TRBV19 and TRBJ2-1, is DGGITQSPKYLFRKEGQNVTLSCEQNLNHDAMYWYRQDPGQGLRLIYYSQIVNDFQKGDIAEGYSVSREKKESFPLTVTSAQKNPTAFYLCASNLGLASYNEQFFGPGTRLTVL.

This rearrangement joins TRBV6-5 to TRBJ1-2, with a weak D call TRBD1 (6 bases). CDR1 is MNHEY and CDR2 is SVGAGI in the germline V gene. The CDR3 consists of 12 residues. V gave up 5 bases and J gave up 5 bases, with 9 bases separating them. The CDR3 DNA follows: TGTGCCAGCAGTATGGACAGTTATGGCTACACCTTC. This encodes CASSMDSYGYTF.

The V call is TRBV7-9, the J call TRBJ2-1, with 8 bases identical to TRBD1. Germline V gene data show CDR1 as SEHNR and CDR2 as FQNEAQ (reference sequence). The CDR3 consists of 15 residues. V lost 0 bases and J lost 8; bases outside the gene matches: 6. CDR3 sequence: CASSLARGLIHEQFF. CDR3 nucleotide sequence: TGTGCCAGCAGCTTAGCCAGGGGGCTAATCCATGAGCAGTTCTTC.

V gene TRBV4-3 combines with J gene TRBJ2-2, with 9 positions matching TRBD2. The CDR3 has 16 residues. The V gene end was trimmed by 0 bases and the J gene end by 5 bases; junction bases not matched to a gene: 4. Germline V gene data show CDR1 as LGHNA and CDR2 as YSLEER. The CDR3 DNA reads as TGCGCCAGCAGCCAAGAGGGACTAGCTGGTACCGGGGAGCTGTTTTTT. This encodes CASSQEGLAGTGELFF.

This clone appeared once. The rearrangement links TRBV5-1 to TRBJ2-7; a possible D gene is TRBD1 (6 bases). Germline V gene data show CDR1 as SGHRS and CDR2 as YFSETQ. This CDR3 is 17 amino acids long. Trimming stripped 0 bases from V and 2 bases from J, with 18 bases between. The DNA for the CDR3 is TGCGCCAGCAGCTTGGTTCCCGGGACACAGCCAACCTACGAGCAGTACTTC. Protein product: CASSLVPGTQPTYEQYF.

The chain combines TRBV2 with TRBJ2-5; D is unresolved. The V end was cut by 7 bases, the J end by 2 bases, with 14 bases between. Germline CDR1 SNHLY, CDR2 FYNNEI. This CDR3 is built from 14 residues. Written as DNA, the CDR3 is TGTGCCAGCACCCCGGTGACTGCTCAAGAGACCCAGTACTTC. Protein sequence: CASTPVTAQETQYF.

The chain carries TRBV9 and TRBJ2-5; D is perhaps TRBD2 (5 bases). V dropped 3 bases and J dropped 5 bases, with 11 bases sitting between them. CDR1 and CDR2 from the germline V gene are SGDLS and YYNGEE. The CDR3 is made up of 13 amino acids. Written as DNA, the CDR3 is TGTGCCAGCAGCGCCCGGACGGGGGAGACCCAGTACTTC. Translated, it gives CASSARTGETQYF.

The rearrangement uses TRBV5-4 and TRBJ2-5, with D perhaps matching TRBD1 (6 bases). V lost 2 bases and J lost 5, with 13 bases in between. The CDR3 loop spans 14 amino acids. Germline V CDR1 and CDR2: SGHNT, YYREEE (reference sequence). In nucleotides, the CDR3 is TGTGCCAGCAGCTTACCTCAGGGGCAGGAGACCCAGTACTTC. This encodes CASSLPQGQETQYF.

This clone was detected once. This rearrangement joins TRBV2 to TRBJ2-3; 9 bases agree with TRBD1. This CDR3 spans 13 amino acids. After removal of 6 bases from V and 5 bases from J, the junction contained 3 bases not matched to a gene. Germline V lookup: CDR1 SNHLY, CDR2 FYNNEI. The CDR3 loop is CASRGTGLDTQYF. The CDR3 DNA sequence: TGTGCCAGCAGAGGGACAGGGTTAGATACGCAGTATTTT.

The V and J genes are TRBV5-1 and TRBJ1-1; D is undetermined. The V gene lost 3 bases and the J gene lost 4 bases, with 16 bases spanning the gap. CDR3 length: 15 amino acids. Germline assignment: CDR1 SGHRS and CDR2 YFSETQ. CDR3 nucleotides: TGCGCCAGCAGCTACGGACCGAGTCGGGGCACTGAAGCTTTCTTT. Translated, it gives CASSYGPSRGTEAFF.

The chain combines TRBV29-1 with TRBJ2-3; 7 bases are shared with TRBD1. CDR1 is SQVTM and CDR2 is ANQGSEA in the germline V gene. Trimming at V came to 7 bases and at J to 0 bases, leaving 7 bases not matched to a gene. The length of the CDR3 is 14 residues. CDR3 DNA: TGCAGCGCCGAAGGGACAGCTAGCACAGATACGCAGTATTTT. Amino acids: CSAEGTASTDTQYF.

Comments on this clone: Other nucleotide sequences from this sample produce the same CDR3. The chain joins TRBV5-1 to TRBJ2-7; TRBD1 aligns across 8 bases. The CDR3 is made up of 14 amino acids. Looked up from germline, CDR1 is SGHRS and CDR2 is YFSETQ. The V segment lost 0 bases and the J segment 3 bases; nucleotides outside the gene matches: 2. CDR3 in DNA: TGCGCCAGCAGCTTGGGCGACAGGGGCTACGAGCAGTACTTC. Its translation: CASSLGDRGYEQYF.

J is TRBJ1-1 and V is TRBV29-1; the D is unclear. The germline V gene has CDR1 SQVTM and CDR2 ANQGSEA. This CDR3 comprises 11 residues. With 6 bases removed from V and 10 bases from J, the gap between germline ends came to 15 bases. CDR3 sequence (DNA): TGCAGCGTAACAGACGTAGGCTCAGCTTTCTTT. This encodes CSVTDVGSAFF.

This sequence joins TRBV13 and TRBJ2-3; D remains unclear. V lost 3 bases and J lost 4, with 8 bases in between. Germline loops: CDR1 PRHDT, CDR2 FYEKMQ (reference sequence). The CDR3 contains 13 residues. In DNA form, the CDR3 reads TGTGCCAGCAGCTTCGGCCAGGCAGATACGCAGTATTTT. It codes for CASSFGQADTQYF.

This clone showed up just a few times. CDR3 amino acids: CASSLDSAEAFF. CDR3 sequence (DNA): TGTGCCAGCAGCTTAGACAGCGCTGAAGCTTTCTTT. This chain joins TRBV5-4 and TRBJ1-1, with a possible D match to TRBD1 (5 bases). V was pared by 2 bases and J by 6 bases, with 8 bases between. CDR1 is SGHNT and CDR2 is YYREEE in the germline V gene (reference sequence). This CDR3 region has 12 residues.

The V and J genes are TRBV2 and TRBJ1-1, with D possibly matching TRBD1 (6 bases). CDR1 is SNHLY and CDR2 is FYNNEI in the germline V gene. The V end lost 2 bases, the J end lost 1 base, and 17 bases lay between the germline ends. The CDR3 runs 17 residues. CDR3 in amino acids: CASSERTWADRNTEAFF. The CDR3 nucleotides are TGTGCCAGCAGTGAAAGGACTTGGGCGGACAGGAACACTGAAGCTTTCTTT.

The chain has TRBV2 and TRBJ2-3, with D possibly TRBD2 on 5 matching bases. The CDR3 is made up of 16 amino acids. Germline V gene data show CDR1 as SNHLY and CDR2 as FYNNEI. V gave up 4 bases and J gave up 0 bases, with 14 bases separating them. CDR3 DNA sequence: TGTGCCAGCAGTGGGATAGCGTATGCTAGCACAGATACGCAGTATTTT. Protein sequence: CASSGIAYASTDTQYF.

The CDR3 region is CASSAPTGTTYEQYF. The CDR3 DNA sequence: TGTGCCAGTAGTGCCCCGACAGGGACCACCTACGAGCAGTACTTC. The V and J genes are TRBV19 and TRBJ2-7; 7 bases line up with TRBD1. The V and J ends lost 5 bases and 2 bases, in that order; junction bases with no gene match: 9. Germline V gene lookup returns CDR1 LNHDA and CDR2 SQIVND (reference sequence). The CDR3 loop spans 15 amino acids.

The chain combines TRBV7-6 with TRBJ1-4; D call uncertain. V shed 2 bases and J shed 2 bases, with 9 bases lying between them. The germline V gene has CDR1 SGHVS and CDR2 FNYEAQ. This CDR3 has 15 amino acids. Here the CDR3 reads CASSLWRGTNEKLFF. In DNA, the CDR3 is TGTGCCAGCAGCTTATGGCGCGGGACTAATGAAAAACTGTTTTTT.

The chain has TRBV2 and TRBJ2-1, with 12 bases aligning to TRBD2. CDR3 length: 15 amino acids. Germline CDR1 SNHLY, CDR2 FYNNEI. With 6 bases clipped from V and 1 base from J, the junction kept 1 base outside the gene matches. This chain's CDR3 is CASRLAGGSYNEQFF. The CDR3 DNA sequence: TGTGCCAGCAGACTAGCGGGAGGATCCTACAATGAGCAGTTCTTC.

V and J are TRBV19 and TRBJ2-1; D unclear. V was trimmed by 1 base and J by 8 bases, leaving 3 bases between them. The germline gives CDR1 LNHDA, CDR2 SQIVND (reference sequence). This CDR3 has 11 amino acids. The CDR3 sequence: CASSIADEQFF. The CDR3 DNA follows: TGTGCCAGTAGTATAGCTGATGAGCAGTTCTTC.

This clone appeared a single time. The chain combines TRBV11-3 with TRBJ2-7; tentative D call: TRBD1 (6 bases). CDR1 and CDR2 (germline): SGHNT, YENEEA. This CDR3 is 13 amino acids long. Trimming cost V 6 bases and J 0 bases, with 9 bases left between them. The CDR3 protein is CASSRRGSYEQYF. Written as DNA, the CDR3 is TGTGCCAGCAGTCGCAGGGGCTCCTACGAGCAGTACTTC.

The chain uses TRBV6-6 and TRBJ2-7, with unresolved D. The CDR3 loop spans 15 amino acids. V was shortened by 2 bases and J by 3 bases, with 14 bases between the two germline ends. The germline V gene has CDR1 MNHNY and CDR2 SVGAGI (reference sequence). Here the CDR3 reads CASSYGVSSLYEQYF. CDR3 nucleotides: TGTGCCAGCAGTTACGGCGTTAGCAGCCTCTACGAGCAGTACTTC.

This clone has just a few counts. The CDR3 bases are TGCGCCAGCAGCTTGTTGGCGGGAGGGCCAGGTAGCAATGAGCAGTTCTTC. Its translation: CASSLLAGGPGSNEQFF. The gene calls are TRBV5-1 and TRBJ2-1; 9 bases fit TRBD2. J was trimmed by 6 bases and V by 1 base; bases with no gene match: 11. Germline V lookup: CDR1 SGHRS, CDR2 YFSETQ. The CDR3 runs 17 residues.

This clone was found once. The CDR3: CASSFSLAGGINEQFF. The CDR3 DNA sequence: TGCGCCAGCAGCTTCTCCCTAGCGGGAGGAATAAATGAGCAGTTCTTC. The chain couples TRBV5-1 to TRBJ2-1; 11 bases map to TRBD2. V lost 2 bases and J lost 7; bases outside the gene matches: 8. The CDR3 totals 16 residues. Germline-derived CDR1 and CDR2 are SGHRS and YFSETQ. The variable domain in full, with the rest retrieved from reference TRBV5-1 and TRBJ2-1, is KAGVTQTPRYLIKTRGQQVTLSCSPISGHRSVSWYQQTPGQGLQFLFEYFSETQRNKGNFPGRFSGRQFSNSRSEMNVSTLELGDSALYLCASSFSLAGGINEQFFGPGTRLTVL.